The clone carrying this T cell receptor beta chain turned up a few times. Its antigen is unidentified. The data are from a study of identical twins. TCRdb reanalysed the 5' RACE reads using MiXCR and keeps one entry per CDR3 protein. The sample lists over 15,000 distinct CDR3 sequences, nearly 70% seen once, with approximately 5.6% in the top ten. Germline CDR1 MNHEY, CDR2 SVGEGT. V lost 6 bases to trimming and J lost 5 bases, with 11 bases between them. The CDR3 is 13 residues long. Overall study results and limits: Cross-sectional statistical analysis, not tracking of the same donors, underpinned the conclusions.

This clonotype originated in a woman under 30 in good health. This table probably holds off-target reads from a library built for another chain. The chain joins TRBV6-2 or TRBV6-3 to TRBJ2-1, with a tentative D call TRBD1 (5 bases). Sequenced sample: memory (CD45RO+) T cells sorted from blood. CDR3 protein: CASRTTVNNEQFF. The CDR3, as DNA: TGTGCCAGCAGAACGACAGTCAACAATGAGCAGTTCTTC.